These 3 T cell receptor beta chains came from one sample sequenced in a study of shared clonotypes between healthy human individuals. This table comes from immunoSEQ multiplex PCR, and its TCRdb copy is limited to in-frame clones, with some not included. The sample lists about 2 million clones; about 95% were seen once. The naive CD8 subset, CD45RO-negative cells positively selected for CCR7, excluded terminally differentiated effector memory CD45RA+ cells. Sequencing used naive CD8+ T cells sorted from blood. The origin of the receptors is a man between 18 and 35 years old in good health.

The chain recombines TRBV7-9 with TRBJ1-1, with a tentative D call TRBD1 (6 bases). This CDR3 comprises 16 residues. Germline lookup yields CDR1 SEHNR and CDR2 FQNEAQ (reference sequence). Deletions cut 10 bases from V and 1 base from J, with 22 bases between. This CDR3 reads CATSILTGLRNTEAFF. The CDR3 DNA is TGTGCCACGAGTATATTGACAGGTCTTCGGAACACTGAAGCTTTCTTT.

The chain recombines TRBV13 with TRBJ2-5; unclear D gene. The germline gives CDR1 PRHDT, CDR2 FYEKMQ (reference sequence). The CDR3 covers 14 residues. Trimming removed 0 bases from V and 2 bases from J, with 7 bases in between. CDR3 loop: CASSLGWGQETQYF. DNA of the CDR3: TGTGCCAGCAGCTTAGGATGGGGTCAAGAGACCCAGTACTTC.

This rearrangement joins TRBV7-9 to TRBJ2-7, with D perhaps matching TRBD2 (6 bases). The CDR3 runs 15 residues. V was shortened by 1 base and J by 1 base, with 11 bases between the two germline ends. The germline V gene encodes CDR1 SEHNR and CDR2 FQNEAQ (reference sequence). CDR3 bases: TGTGCCAGCAGCTTAGGACGGGAGAGGTCCTACGAGCAGTACTTC. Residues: CASSLGRERSYEQYF.